This TCR beta chain came from a study of cytomegalovirus exposure and HLA in healthy donors (dated by TCRdb to 2015 to 2018). Regarding the research as a whole: An earlier analysis of roughly 610 of the donors reported under 300 Gb of sequence data and 95 million to 130 million unique TCR beta sequences obtained from around 180 million T cells. Besides the first cohort of around 670 subjects, a separate validation cohort made up of 120 different subjects was used. The number of typed donors differed by locus: about 620-630 for A, B, C, DRB1 and DQB1; 522 for DQA1; fewer than 610 for DPA1; and 400 to 480 for DPB1. A handful of DR-DQ haplotypes were handled as single units for association and clustering because linkage in the cohort was strong. An earlier analysis of about 600 of the donors used high-throughput TCR beta sequencing to judge whether each TCR beta V gene segment behaved as functional or pseudogenic. The study aimed to test whether cataloging public T cell receptors could reveal signatures of past pathogen exposure. The T cell repertoires of several hundred subjects were profiled by immunosequencing and related to cytomegalovirus serostatus. In a later analysis, previously published TCR beta repertoires from more than 500 donors were re-analyzed and high-resolution HLA genotyping was added so that TCR occurrence patterns could be studied. On average, 235,054 unique TCR beta nucleotide sequences were sequenced per donor among some 420 genotyped donors of the cohort, with around 19% of those sequences being non-productive. Donor age, sex, ethnicity and CMV serostatus were collected together with the repertoire data. To predict cytomegalovirus infection status, the study brought together high-throughput TCR immunosequencing, statistical association of individual TCRs with disease status, and machine learning. Every discovery cohort repertoire had been produced on one sequencing platform. Of the 350 to 450 genotyped donors, over 80% were placed in the genetic ancestry cluster associated with self-reported Caucasian donors. In a later genetic analysis, genome-wide SNP genotypes for about three fifths of the roughly 670 donors were used, and that subset was treated as a discovery cohort. An early release that covered more than 550 HLA-typed donors contained approximately 290 gigabases of sequencing data and tens of millions of unique TCR sequences. Rather than using new phenotypic data, the later analysis identified candidate immune exposures from TCR beta sequences and from how often those sequences occurred across donors. Class I and class II HLA loci were covered by the typing at four-digit resolution.

The paper as a whole reports these results and caveats: In a later analysis, most CMV-associated TCR beta chains were found to appear HLA-restricted, with HLA associations seemingly driven largely by CMV exposure. Most TCR sequences were seen in very few donors, while some public TCRs were found in many individuals. In both the original and validation cohorts, the classifier was reported to diagnose cytomegalovirus status with high specificity and sensitivity. The study gave a list of about 160 TCR beta chains associated with cytomegalovirus. According to a later analysis, TCR association rates differed among HLA loci, with DRB1 alleles showing the most associated TCRs and HLA-C alleles showing the fewest. According to a later genetic analysis, donors in an Asian-associated ancestry cluster had fewer N-insertions in productive TCRs than the approximately 610-donor mean. A few of the identified cytomegalovirus-associated TCR beta chains were confirmed in vitro to be specific for cytomegalovirus antigens. Roughly uniform sequencing depth across donors was assumed in presence/absence analyses, although this assumption may not hold. The 87-base-pair reads could not distinguish some IMGT-functional V segments, including TRBV6-2 and TRBV6-3, so those segments were excluded. Linkage disequilibrium might explain the correlated functional status among segregating V segments, but an unknown experimental factor could not be excluded. Because HLA typing was unavailable for some donors at each locus, only the typed subset was used in association tests. The authors suggested that the approach could potentially be extended to other disease states and immunological phenotypes. In an earlier analysis of approximately 590 of the donors, most TCR beta V segments were observed in productive rearrangements about 90% or about 30% of the time, broadly matching IMGT annotations. At a false discovery rate of 0.05, a later analysis linked roughly 17,000 TCR beta sequences to specific HLA alleles. An association between a missense DCLRE1C variant and V-gene and J-gene trimming of TCR beta chains was found in a later genetic analysis and replicated in an independent cohort. A further reported finding was that TCR beta sequences accurately predicted the HLA-A and HLA-B alleles for most subjects in the first cohort. A group of highly shared sequence variants was considered likely to be a technical artifact of the sequencing pipeline. In a later analysis, HLA-associated TCR beta chains were found to be more clonally expanded and to have lower generation probabilities than equally common non-associated chains. The earlier analysis of a few hundred of the donors excluded some 15 rarely observed V segments, including chromosome 9 orphons, because counts were too low. For the cohort, immune exposure information was limited to CMV serostatus. In this cohort, only TCR beta chains were sequenced, and detectable features were limited by the absence of alpha or paired-chain data. When HLA alleles, especially DR and DQ, strongly co-occurred, TCR associations were difficult to assign to individual alleles. According to a later analysis, parvovirus B19, influenza, CMV and Epstein-Barr virus appeared linked to several top co-occurrence clusters.

Relative to germline, V is missing 8 bases and J is missing 6 bases, with 4 bases of the junction outside any gene match. Per the germline V gene, MDHEN is the CDR1 and SYDVKM is the CDR2. From its cysteine to its phenylalanine, the CDR3 spans 12 amino acids. Only CDR3 DNA is held: 36 bases, read in frame from base 1. In total, 630 or so healthy bone marrow donors made up the cohort. At the time of sampling, all cohort members were nominally healthy, though unrecorded immune exposures were likely present. The donor tested CMV seronegative, placing the donor among the 350 to 400 seronegative members of the cohort. A peripheral blood sample was provided by each donor, and peripheral blood mononuclear cells were used for TCR beta sequencing. The Qiagen DNeasy Blood Extraction Kit was used to extract genomic DNA from the blood cell samples. In regard to this clone: Its antigen has not been determined.

Library preparation was by the immunoSEQ multiplex PCR assay. The multiplex PCR relied on a mix of 60 forward primers for TCR Vbeta segments and 13 reverse primers for TCR Jbeta segments. The CDR3 region of rearranged TCR beta genes was amplified from genomic DNA by a multiplex PCR assay. The Illumina HiSeq System was used to sequence the amplified TCR beta libraries as 87-base-pair reads. The authors processed their data as follows. A later analysis counted approximately 74 million unique TCR beta chains across the 550 to 700 repertoires, and roughly 9.9 million of these chains were shared by at least two donors. Raw reads were error-corrected and collapsed into unique sequences with a nearest-neighbor algorithm that merged closely related sequences to remove PCR and sequencing errors. CDR3 sequences were aligned to IMGT reference sequences to assign V, D and J gene segments. For a sequence to be retained, a match of at least six nucleotides was required to both a V gene segment and a J gene segment. Rearrangements were classified as productive when the CDR3 lacked stop codons and remained in frame with V and J, and all other rearrangements were classified as non-productive. Following IMGT convention, CDR3 was defined as the stretch from the second conserved V-encoded cysteine to the conserved J-encoded phenylalanine. In an earlier analysis of 500 to 650 of the donors, sequences lacking an unambiguous match to a single V gene segment were excluded. In an earlier analysis of 450 to 700 of the donors, V segments were called functional above 56.7% productive rearrangements and were called segregating when the between-donor standard deviation exceeded 5%. To diagnose cytomegalovirus status from the catalog of TCR beta chain sequences, a statistical classification framework was built. In a later analysis, TCR nucleotide sequences were compared against IMGT/GENE-DB human TR gene sequences so that V and J genes could be assigned. The TCRdist pipeline was used in a later analysis to assign CDR3 sequences and most-parsimonious VDJ recombination scenarios. In a later analysis, every TCR beta chain was defined by the combination of its CDR3 amino acid sequence and its V-gene family, and reads without a unique V-gene family were dropped. A later analysis removed 592 highly shared, low-generation-probability nucleotide sequences to deal with suspected cross-contamination and a sequencing artifact. In a later analysis, a clonal expansion index for each public chain was calculated from normalized within-repertoire ranks of inferred template counts. In a later analysis, generation probabilities were computed using a VDJ recombination model fitted to out-of-frame rearrangements, and the results were checked against IGoR. Hypergeometric tests were used in a later analysis to score TCR-TCR, TCR-HLA and TCR-CMV co-occurrence, with a repertoire-size bias correction applied to the TCR pairs. To estimate false discovery rates, a later analysis permuted the HLA or CMV assignments 20 times. In a later analysis, co-occurring TCRs were grouped using DBSCAN, and TCRdist sequence similarity was added for clustering within HLA-allele-positive subsets. Co-occurrence clustering excluded repertoires with fewer than 30,000 or more than 120,000 public chains, plus five with anomalous nucleotide sharing. Imported from immuneACCESS, the table was reduced by TCRdb to in-frame sequences with V and J called. These copies leave out some clones; in studies compared against another copy, an unresolved V gene accounts for under half, and the cause of the remainder is not known. The V and J calls and clone size are taken from that table; D and trimming were inferred from the DNA. The record for this sample contains some 76,000 clones. The ten largest clones take up over 4.5% of the sample.

This TCR derives from a man aged 40-55 years in good health and CMV-seronegative. The chain links TRBV28 with TRBJ1-2; 9 junctional bases match TRBD1. Sequenced sample: PBMCs. The DNA sequence reads TGTGCCAGCGGGACAGGGTACGATGGCTACACCTTC. It translates as CASGTGYDGYTF.